These 9 T cell receptor beta chains were all obtained from the same sample, sequenced in a study of shared T cell receptors in the human thymus (dated by TCRdb to about 2021). Receptors were amplified or captured by the immunoSEQ multiplex PCR assay. TCRdb retrieved this table from immuneACCESS and kept in-frame rearrangements only. Not all clones are present; in checked studies, unresolved V genes account for under half, and no reason is known for the remainder. This sample lists 600,000 or so clones; 87% were detected once. The leading ten clones occupy roughly 0.0089% of the sample. The same data also went into a second study, on human thymus T cells.

Input material: thymocytes. These receptors came from a boy younger than two with a congenital heart defect. Donor details come from another sample of the same person, matched by shared clones.

This chain uses TRBV28 with TRBJ1-1, with a tentative D call TRBD1 (6 bases). Per the germline V gene, CDR1 is MDHEN and CDR2 is SYDVKM. Deletions cut 2 bases from V and 0 bases from J, with 10 bases between. The CDR3 totals 15 residues. CDR3 bases: TGTGCCAGCAGTTTACGGCAGGGGATGAACACTGAAGCTTTCTTT. The encoded protein is CASSLRQGMNTEAFF.

The V and J genes are TRBV30 and TRBJ1-3; a weak D match, TRBD1 (5 bases). The CDR3 consists of 15 residues. The germline V gene encodes CDR1 GTSNPN and CDR2 SVGIG (reference sequence). Deletions cut 5 bases from V and 3 bases from J, with 17 bases between. CDR3 coding DNA: TGTGCCTGGCGTAGACAGAAACCTGTTGGAAACACCATATATTTT. It translates to CAWRRQKPVGNTIYF.

Concerning this clone: Other DNA sequences in this specimen translate into the identical CDR3. The V gene is TRBV14, the J gene TRBJ2-3; D is unclear. The CDR3 covers 11 residues. The V end lost 0 bases, the J end lost 8 bases, and 3 bases lay between the germline ends. Per the germline V gene, CDR1 is SGHDN and CDR2 is FVKESK. The CDR3: CASSQDRTQYF. Written as DNA, the CDR3 is TGTGCCAGCAGCCAAGATCGTACGCAGTATTTT.

This clone appeared once. The chain joins TRBV7-9 to TRBJ1-6, with D maybe TRBD1 (5 bases). Germline CDR1 reads SEHNR; CDR2 reads FQNEAQ (reference sequence). The CDR3 runs to 13 residues. Trimming removed 10 bases from V and 5 bases from J, with 12 bases in between. For the CDR3, the DNA is TGTGCCAATCCAGGGCTCAATAATTCACCCCTCCACTTT. Protein sequence: CANPGLNNSPLHF.

This clone was recorded only once. The chain couples TRBV2 to TRBJ1-1; 12 nucleotides match TRBD1. The trim removed 6 bases at V and 6 bases at J, leaving 2 bases unmatched. The germline gives CDR1 SNHLY, CDR2 FYNNEI. The CDR3 runs 13 residues. The CDR3 nucleotides read TGTGCCAGCAGGGGGGACAGGGGGCCTGAAGCTTTCTTT. Translating gives CASRGDRGPEAFF. The complete variable domain, with remaining parts taken from reference TRBV2 and TRBJ1-1, reads EPEVTQTPSHQVTQMGQEVILRCVPISNHLYFYWYRQILGQKVEFLVSFYNNEISEKSEIFDDQFSVERPDGSNFTLKIRSTKLEDSAMYFCASRGDRGPEAFFGQGTRLTVV.

The CDR3: CANQREGLYEQYF. The CDR3 coding sequence is TGTGCCAACCAGCGGGAGGGCCTCTACGAGCAGTACTTC. V and J are TRBV10-3 and TRBJ2-7; 10 bases match TRBD2. V lost 10 bases to trimming and J lost 3 bases; unmatched junction nucleotides: 6. Germline values: CDR1 ENHRY, CDR2 SYGVKD. This CDR3 contains 13 residues.

This chain links TRBV27 with TRBJ2-3, with a possible D match to TRBD1 (6 bases). The CDR3 totals 16 residues. The germline V gene has CDR1 MNHEY and CDR2 SMNVEV (reference sequence). Trimming cost V 8 bases and J 4 bases, with 22 bases left between them. The CDR3 region is CASGIDRKSSADTQYF. CDR3 nucleotides: TGTGCCAGCGGGATCGACAGGAAAAGTTCGGCAGATACGCAGTATTTT.

V and J are TRBV27 and TRBJ1-5, with unresolved D. Trimming took 8 bases from V and 5 from J, leaving 7 bases between them. The CDR3 is made up of 11 amino acids. Germline assignment: CDR1 MNHEY and CDR2 SMNVEV (reference sequence). CDR3 region: CASLPHQPQHF. CDR3 sequence (DNA): TGTGCCAGCCTACCCCATCAGCCCCAGCATTTT.

The chain recombines TRBV4-3 with TRBJ1-1; 8 bases map to TRBD1. With V trimmed by 0 bases and J by 5 bases, 5 bases remained unmatched. Per the germline V gene, CDR1 is LGHNA and CDR2 is YSLEER. The CDR3 runs 15 residues. The chain's CDR3 is CASSQDPGQATEAFF. The CDR3 coding sequence is TGCGCCAGCAGCCAAGATCCGGGACAGGCGACTGAAGCTTTCTTT.